A selection of T cell receptor beta chains follows, all from one sample in a study of blood T cell repertoires in COVID-19. Libraries were prepared by immunoSEQ multiplex PCR; TCRdb keeps only in-frame clonotypes and omits some of them. The profile shows more than 150,000 clones, about three quarters of them singletons. Material for sequencing was peripheral blood. The receptors were sampled from an older woman with acute or convalescent COVID-19. Each CDR3 is given with its conserved first and last residue. A D gene is named only where the DNA matches it firmly.

v_call,j_call,d_call,cdr3_nt,cdr3_aa
TRBV7-2,TRBJ2-5,-,TGTGCCAGCAGCTTAGAGTCCGGGTACCAAGAGACCCAGTACTTC,CASSLESGYQETQYF
TRBV19,TRBJ2-7,-,TGTGCCAGTAGTATATCGGGCAGCCAGGCACCGGGGTTCTACGAGCAGTACTTC,CASSISGSQAPGFYEQYF
TRBV7-8,TRBJ2-7,-,TGTGCCAGCAGCTTATTAGGTTTGGGTAGCCCCGAGCAGTACTTC,CASSLLGLGSPEQYF
TRBV7-3,TRBJ2-1,-,TGTGCCAGCAGCTTAATGGGGGGTGGCCCCCCCCGCGATGAGCAGTTCTTC,CASSLMGGGPPRDEQFF
TRBV7-6,TRBJ2-7,TRBD1,TGTGCCAGCAGCATGGGGGCCGGGACAGGGGCTGACGAGCAGTACTTC,CASSMGAGTGADEQYF
TRBV20-1,TRBJ2-3,TRBD1,TGCAGTGCTAGTCGTGGACAGGGGAGATTCACAGATACGCAGTATTTT,CSASRGQGRFTDTQYF
TRBV24-1,TRBJ1-2,TRBD1,TGTGCCACCAGTGATCCCCGACAGGGGAATGATGGCTACACCTTC,CATSDPRQGNDGYTF
TRBV7-8,TRBJ2-1,TRBD2,TGTGCCAGCAGCTTAACTAGCGGAGATTACAATGAGCAGTTCTTC,CASSLTSGDYNEQFF
TRBV20-1,TRBJ2-5,TRBD2,TGCAGTGCTAGTAAGCGCGGGAGGGCCAAAGAGACCCAGTACTTC,CSASKRGRAKETQYF
TRBV6-5,TRBJ2-3,-,TGTGCCAGCAGCCGCCTAGCGACCATCACAGATACGCAGTATTTT,CASSRLATITDTQYF